The 6 T cell receptor beta chains in this list originate from one sample, sequenced in a study of T cell responses to AZD1222 COVID-19 vaccine. TCRdb keeps only in-frame clones here, not all; method: immunoSEQ multiplex PCR. The sample comprises about 150,000 clones, roughly nine tenths of which are singletons, and roughly 1.7% rests with the top ten. Sample: peripheral blood, taken 28 days after the second AZD1222 dose. The receptors derive from an adult who received the AZD1222 COVID-19 vaccine.

CDR3 in amino acids: CASSLQGASTGELFF. CDR3 sequence (DNA): TGTGCCAGCAGTCTACAGGGGGCGAGCACCGGGGAGCTGTTTTTT. The chain combines TRBV6-2 or TRBV6-3 with TRBJ2-2; 9 positions agree with TRBD1. Germline V lookup: CDR1 MNHEY, CDR2 SVGEGT. This CDR3 has 15 residues. V gave up 5 bases and J gave up 4 bases; unmatched junction bases: 5.

This sequence joins TRBV6-1 and TRBJ2-7; D is perhaps TRBD1 (6 bases). Trimming cost V 2 bases and J 6 bases, with 20 bases left between them. Germline CDR1 reads MNHNS; CDR2 reads SASEGT. This CDR3 region has 16 residues. The CDR3: CASSELRGHGQGEQYF. In DNA, the CDR3 is TGTGCCAGCAGTGAACTCAGGGGCCACGGTCAGGGCGAGCAGTACTTC.

The chain carries TRBV5-1 and TRBJ2-2; tentative D call: TRBD1 (5 bases). Germline V CDR1 and CDR2: SGHRS, YFSETQ. The CDR3 is 15 amino acids. With 2 bases removed from V and 1 base from J, the gap between germline ends came to 9 bases. Here the CDR3 reads CASSFTQGNTGELFF. In DNA form, the CDR3 reads TGCGCCAGCAGCTTTACCCAGGGGAACACCGGGGAGCTGTTTTTT.

The V call is TRBV19, the J call TRBJ1-5, with no clear D. Germline V gives CDR1 LNHDA, CDR2 SQIVND (reference sequence). Trimming took 7 bases from V and 2 from J, leaving 15 bases between them. The CDR3 sequence is 15 residues long. The CDR3 DNA reads TGTGCCAGTATTAGGACCCCGGCGGGCAATCAGCCCCAGCATTTT. Translated: CASIRTPAGNQPQHF.

This clone has more than one count but fewer than ten. As DNA, the CDR3 is TGTGCCAGCAGCTCGGGACTAGCGGGCGCAGAGCAGTTCTTC. Encoded protein: CASSSGLAGAEQFF. This chain joins TRBV7-9 and TRBJ2-1, with 12 bases that match TRBD2. CDR3 size: 14 residues. Germline values: CDR1 SEHNR, CDR2 FQNEAQ (reference sequence). V lost 4 bases to trimming and J lost 10 bases; unmatched junction nucleotides: 5.

The chain combines TRBV5-8 with TRBJ2-7; D may be TRBD1 or TRBD2 (5 bases each). The germline gives CDR1 SGHTS, CDR2 YDEGEE. Trimming took 3 bases from V and 3 from J, leaving 19 bases between them. This CDR3 region has 16 residues. The CDR3 DNA reads as TGTGCCAGCAGCTCTTTACTAGGGGCCGCATACTACGAGCAGTACTTC. Protein sequence: CASSSLLGAAYYEQYF.